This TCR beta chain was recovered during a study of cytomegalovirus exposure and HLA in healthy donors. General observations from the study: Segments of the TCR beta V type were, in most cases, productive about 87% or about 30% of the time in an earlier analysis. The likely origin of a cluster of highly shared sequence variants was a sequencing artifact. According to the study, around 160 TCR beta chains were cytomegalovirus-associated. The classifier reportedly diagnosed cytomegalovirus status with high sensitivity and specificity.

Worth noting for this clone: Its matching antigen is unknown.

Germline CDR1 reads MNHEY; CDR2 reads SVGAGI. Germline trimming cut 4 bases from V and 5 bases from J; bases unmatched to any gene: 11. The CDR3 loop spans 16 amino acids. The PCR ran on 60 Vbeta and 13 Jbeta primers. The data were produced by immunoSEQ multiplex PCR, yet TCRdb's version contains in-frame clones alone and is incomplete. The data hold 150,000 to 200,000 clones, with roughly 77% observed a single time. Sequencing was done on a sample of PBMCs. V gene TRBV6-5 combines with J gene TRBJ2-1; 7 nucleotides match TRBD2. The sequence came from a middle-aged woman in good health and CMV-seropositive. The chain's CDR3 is CASSLSAGTNNNEQFF. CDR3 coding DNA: TGTGCCAGCAGTTTATCCGCCGGGACTAACAACAATGAGCAGTTCTTC.